This TCR beta chain is from a study of blood T cell repertoires in COVID-19. Overall study: Acute and convalescent COVID-19 samples came from the United States, Italy and Spain.

Patients from Seattle were sampled longitudinally, starting during active infection. The CDR3 length is 15 residues. Germline lookup yields CDR1 MDHEN and CDR2 SYDVKM. V lost 5 bases to trimming and J lost 3 bases; unmatched junction nucleotides: 10. Assay: immunoSEQ multiplex PCR; the TCRdb copy retains only in-frame clones and omits some. This table holds about 150,000 clones, roughly nine tenths found once. The receptor was derived from a man aged 18 to 29 with COVID-19, enrolled during active disease. This chain links TRBV28 with TRBJ2-7, with 7 bases identical to TRBD1. Sample: peripheral blood. The CDR3, as DNA: TGTGCCAGCAGTATTTCTCCGGGACAGTACTACGAGCAGTACTTC. Its translation is CASSISPGQYYEQYF.